This entry concerns a single T cell receptor (beta chain). The data stem from a study of blood T cell repertoires in COVID-19. Per the study methods: Estimation of nucleated cell counts relied on the amplification of reference gene primers. Generated by immunoSEQ multiplex PCR, the TCRdb table keeps only in-frame clones and is missing some. V and J calls and clone size come straight from that table; D and trimming were deduced from the DNA. The repertoire has some 120,000 clones, over 85% of them found once; the top ten carry over 3.5%. The clonotype comes from a man aged 50-60 years with active COVID-19. Sequencing input: peripheral blood.

In nucleotides, the CDR3 is TGTGCCAGCAGCTTCCCGCGGGAGGATCACCAAGAGACCCAGTACTTC. Amino acids: CASSFPREDHQETQYF. V and J are TRBV7-6 and TRBJ2-5; 8 bases are shared with TRBD2. The CDR3 loop spans 16 amino acids. V was clipped by 3 bases and J by 0 bases; unmatched bases: 6. The V gene's germline CDR1 is SGHVS and CDR2 FNYEAQ.